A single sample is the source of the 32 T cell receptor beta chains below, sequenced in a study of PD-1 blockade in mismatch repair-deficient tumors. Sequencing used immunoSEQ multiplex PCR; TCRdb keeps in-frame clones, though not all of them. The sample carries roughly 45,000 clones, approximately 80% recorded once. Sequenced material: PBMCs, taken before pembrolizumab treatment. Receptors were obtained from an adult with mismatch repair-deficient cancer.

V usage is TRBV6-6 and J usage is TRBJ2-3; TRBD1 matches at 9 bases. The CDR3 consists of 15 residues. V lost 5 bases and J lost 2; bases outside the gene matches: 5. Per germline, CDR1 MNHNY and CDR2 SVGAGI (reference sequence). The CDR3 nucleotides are TGTGCCAGCAGTCACAGGGGGCGCTTCACAGATACGCAGTATTTT. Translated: CASSHRGRFTDTQYF.

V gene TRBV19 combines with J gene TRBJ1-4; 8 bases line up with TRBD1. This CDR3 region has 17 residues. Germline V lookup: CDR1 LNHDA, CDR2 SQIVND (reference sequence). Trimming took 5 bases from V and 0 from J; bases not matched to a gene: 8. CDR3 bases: TGTGCCAGTAGTGGACCGGGACAGGCCTCAACTAATGAAAAACTGTTTTTT. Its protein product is CASSGPGQASTNEKLFF.

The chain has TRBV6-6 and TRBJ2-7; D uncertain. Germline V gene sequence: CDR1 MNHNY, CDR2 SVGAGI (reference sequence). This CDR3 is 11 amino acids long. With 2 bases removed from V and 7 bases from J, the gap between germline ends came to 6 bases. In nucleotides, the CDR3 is TGTGCCAGCAGTTACGGTAGGGAGCAGTACTTC. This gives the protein CASSYGREQYF.

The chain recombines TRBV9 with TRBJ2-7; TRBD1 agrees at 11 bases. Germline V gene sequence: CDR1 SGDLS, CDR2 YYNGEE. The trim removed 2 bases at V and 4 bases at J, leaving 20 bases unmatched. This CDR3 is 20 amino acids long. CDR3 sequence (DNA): TGTGCCAGCAGCGTTACCAGGACAGGGGGCTGGCTAGCGGCCTCATACGAGCAGTACTTC. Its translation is CASSVTRTGGWLAASYEQYF.

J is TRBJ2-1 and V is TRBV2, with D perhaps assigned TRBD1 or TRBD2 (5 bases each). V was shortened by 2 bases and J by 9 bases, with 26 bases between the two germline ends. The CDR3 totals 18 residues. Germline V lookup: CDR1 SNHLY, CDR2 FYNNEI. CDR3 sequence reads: CASSERFPGPLRKSEQFF. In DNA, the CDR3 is TGTGCCAGCAGTGAACGCTTCCCGGGACCTCTTCGGAAGAGTGAGCAGTTCTTC.

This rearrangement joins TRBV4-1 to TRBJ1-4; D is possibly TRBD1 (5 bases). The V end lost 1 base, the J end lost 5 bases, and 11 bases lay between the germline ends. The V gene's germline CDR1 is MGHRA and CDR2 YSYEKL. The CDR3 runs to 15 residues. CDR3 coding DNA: TGCGCCAGCAGCCAAGTAGGGACCGGGAATGAAAAACTGTTTTTT. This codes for CASSQVGTGNEKLFF.

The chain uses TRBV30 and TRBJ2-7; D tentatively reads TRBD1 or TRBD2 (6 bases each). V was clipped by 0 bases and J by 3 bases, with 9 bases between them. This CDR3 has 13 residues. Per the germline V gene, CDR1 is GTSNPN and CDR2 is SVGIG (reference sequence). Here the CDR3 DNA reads TGTGCCTGGAGTGTAGGGGGGAACTACGAGCAGTACTTC. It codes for CAWSVGGNYEQYF.

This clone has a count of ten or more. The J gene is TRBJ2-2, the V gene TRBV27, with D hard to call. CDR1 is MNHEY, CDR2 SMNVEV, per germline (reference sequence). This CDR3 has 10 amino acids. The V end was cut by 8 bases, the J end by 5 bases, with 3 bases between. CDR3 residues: CASGTGELFF. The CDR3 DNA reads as TGTGCCAGCGGTACCGGGGAGCTGTTTTTT.

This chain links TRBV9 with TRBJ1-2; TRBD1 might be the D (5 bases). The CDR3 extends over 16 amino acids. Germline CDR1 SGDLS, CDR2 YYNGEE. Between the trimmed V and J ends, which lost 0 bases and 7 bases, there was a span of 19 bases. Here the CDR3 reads CASSVDGNRQAGGYTF. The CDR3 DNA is TGTGCCAGCAGCGTAGATGGAAACAGGCAGGCAGGTGGCTACACCTTC.

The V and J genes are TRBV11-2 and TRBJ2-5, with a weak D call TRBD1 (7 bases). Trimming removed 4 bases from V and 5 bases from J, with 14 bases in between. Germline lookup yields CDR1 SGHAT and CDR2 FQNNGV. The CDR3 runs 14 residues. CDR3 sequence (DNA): TGTGCCAGCAGCTACCAGGGGGGTACGGAGACCCAGTACTTC. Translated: CASSYQGGTETQYF.

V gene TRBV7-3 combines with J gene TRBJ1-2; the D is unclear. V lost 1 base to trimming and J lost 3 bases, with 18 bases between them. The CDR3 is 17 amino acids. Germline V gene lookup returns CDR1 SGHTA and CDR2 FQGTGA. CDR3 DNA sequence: TGTGCCAGCAGCTTAAAGGTCCGGGGAAAAAAGGACTATGGCTACACCTTC. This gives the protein CASSLKVRGKKDYGYTF.

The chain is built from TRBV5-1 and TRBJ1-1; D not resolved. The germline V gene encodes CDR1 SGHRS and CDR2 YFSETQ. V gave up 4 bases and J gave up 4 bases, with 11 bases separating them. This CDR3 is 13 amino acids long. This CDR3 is CASSKGEGTEAFF. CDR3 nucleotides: TGCGCCAGCAGCAAAGGTGAGGGCACTGAAGCTTTCTTT.

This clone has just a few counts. CDR3 sequence: CASTSLSGGDTEAFF. CDR3 nucleotides: TGTGCCAGCACTTCACTTTCCGGGGGGGACACTGAAGCTTTCTTT. The chain uses TRBV9 and TRBJ1-1; maybe TRBD1 (5 bases). The CDR3 contains 15 residues. Trimming shortened V by 6 bases and J by 3 bases, and 18 bases separated the two germline ends. Germline V lookup: CDR1 SGDLS, CDR2 YYNGEE.

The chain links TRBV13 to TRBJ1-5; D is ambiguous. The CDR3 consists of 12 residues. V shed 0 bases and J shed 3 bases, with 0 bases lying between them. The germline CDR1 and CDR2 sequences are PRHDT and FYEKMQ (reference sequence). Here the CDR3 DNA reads TGTGCCAGCAGCTTAGGCAATCAGCCCCAGCATTTT. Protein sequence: CASSLGNQPQHF.

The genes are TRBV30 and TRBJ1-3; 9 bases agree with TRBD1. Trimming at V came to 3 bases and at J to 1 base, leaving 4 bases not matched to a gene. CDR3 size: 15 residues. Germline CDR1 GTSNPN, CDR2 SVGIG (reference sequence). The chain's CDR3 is CAWRRDRASGNTIYF. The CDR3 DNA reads TGTGCCTGGAGGAGGGACAGGGCGTCTGGAAACACCATATATTTT. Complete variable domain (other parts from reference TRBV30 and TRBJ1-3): SQTIHQWPATLVQPVGSPLSLECTVEGTSNPNLYWYRQAAGRGLQLLFYSVGIGQISSEVPQNLSASRPQDRQFILSSKKLLLSDSGFYLCAWRRDRASGNTIYFGEGSWLTVV.

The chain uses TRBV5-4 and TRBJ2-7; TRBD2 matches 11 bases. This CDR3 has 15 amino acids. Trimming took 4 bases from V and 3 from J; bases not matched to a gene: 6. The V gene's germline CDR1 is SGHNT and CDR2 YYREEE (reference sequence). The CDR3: CASSSMTSGDYEQYF. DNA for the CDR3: TGTGCCAGCAGCAGTATGACTAGCGGGGACTACGAGCAGTACTTC.

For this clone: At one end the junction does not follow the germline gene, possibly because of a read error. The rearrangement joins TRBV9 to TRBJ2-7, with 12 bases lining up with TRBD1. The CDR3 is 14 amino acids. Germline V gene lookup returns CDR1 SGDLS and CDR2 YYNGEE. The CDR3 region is CASSVGTGGYGQYF. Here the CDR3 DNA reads TGTGCCAGCAGCGTCGGGACAGGGGGCTACGGGCAGTACTTC.

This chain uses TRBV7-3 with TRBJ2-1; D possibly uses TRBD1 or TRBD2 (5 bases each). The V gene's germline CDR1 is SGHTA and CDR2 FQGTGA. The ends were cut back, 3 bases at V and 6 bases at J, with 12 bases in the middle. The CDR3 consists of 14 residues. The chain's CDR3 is CASSLAGTGNEQFF. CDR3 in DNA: TGTGCCAGCAGCTTGGCAGGGACCGGCAATGAGCAGTTCTTC.

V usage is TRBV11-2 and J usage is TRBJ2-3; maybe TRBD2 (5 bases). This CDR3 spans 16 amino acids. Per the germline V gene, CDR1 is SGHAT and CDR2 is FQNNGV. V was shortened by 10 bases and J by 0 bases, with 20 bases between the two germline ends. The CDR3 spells CATLGRQADSTDTQYF. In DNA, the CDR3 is TGTGCCACCCTCGGCCGACAAGCGGACAGCACAGATACGCAGTATTTT. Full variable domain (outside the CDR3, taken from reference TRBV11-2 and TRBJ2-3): EAGVAQSPRYKIIEKRQSVAFWCNPISGHATLYWYQQILGQGPKLLIQFQNNGVVDDSQLPKDRFSAERLKGVDSTLKIQPAKLEDSAVYLCATLGRQADSTDTQYFGPGTRLTVL.

The DNA for the CDR3 is TGTGCCAGCAGTCTCTGGGGCTCCTACAATGAGCAGTTCTTC. Translated, it gives CASSLWGSYNEQFF. This chain connects TRBV2 to TRBJ2-1, with D hard to call. Looked up from germline, CDR1 is SNHLY and CDR2 is FYNNEI. V was pared by 5 bases and J by 0 bases, with 8 bases between. CDR3 length: 14 amino acids.

CDR3: CASSPGQGGYEQYF. CDR3 DNA: TGTGCCAGCAGCCCGGGACAGGGGGGTTACGAGCAGTACTTC. The rearrangement uses TRBV5-4 and TRBJ2-7; 11 bases are a match to TRBD1. The J segment lost 4 bases and the V segment lost 4 bases, leaving 4 bases of the junction unmatched. Germline values: CDR1 SGHNT, CDR2 YYREEE (reference sequence). This CDR3 spans 14 amino acids.

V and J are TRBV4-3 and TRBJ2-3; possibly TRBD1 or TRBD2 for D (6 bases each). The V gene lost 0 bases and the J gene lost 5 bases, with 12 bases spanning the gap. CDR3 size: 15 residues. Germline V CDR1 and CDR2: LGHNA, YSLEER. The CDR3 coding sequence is TGCGCCAGCAGCCAAGAAGGGGGGATTGTAGATACGCAGTATTTT. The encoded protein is CASSQEGGIVDTQYF.

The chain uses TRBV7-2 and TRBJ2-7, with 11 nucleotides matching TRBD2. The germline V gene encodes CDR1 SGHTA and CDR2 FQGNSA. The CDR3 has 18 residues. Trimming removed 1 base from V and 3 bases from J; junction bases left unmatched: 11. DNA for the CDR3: TGTGCCAGCAGCTTAGTGGTAGCGGGAGGGCCACGGGACTACGAGCAGTACTTC. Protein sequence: CASSLVVAGGPRDYEQYF.

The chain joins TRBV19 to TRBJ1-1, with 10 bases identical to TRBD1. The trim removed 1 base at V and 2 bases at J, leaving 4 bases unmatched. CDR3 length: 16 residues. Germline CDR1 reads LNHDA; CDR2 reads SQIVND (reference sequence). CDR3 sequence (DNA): TGTGCCAGTAGTATAGCGGGACAGGGGACTAACACTGAAGCTTTCTTT. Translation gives CASSIAGQGTNTEAFF.

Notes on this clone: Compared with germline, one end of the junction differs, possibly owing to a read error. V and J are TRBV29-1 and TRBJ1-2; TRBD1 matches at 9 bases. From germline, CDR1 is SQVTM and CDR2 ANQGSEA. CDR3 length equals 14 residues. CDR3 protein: CSAGGGQGNHGYTF. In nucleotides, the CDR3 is TGCAGCGCCGGGGGGGGACAGGGTAACCATGGCTACACCTTC. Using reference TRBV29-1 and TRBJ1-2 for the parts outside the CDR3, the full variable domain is SAVISQKPSRDICQRGTSLTIQCQVDSQVTMMFWYRQQPGQSLTLIATANQGSEATYESGFVIDKFPISRPNLTFSTLTVSNMSPEDSSIYLCSAGGGQGNHGYTFGSGTRLTVV.

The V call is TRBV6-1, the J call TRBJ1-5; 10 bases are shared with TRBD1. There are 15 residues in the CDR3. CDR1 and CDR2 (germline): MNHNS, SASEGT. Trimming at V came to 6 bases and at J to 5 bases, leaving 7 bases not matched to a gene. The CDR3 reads CASRATGGTDQPQHF. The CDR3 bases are TGTGCCAGCAGGGCGACAGGGGGCACTGATCAGCCCCAGCATTTT.

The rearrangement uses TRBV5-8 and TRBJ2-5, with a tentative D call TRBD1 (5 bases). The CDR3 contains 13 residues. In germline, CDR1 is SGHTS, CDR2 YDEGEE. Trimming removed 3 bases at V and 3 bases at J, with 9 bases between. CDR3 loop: CASSSTGEETQYF. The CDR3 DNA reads TGTGCCAGCAGCTCCACAGGTGAAGAGACCCAGTACTTC. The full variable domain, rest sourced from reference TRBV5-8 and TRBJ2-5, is EAGVTQSPTHLIKTRGQQATLRCSPISGHTSVYWYQQALGLGLQFLLWYDEGEERNRGNFPPRFSGRQFPNYSSELNVNALELEDSALYLCASSSTGEETQYFGPGTRLLVL.

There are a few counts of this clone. The CDR3 spells CASTTGNSYNEQFF. CDR3 nucleotide sequence: TGTGCCAGCACAACCGGGAACTCCTACAATGAGCAGTTCTTC. The chain combines TRBV27 with TRBJ2-1; D may be TRBD2 (5 bases). Germline CDR1 reads MNHEY; CDR2 reads SMNVEV (reference sequence). The germline V and J ends were trimmed by 7 bases and 0 bases, with 10 bases remaining between them. The CDR3 has 14 amino acids.

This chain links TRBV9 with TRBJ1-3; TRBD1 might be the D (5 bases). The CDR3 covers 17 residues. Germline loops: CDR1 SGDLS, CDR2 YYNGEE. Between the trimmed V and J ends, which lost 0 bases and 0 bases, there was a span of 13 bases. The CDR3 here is CASSVGSGKSSGNTIYF. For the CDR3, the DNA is TGTGCCAGCAGCGTAGGGTCAGGGAAGAGCTCTGGAAACACCATATATTTT. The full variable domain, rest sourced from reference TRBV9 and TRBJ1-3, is DSGVTQTPKHLITATGQRVTLRCSPRSGDLSVYWYQQSLDQGLQFLIQYYNGEERAKGNILERFSAQQFPDLHSELNLSSLELGDSALYFCASSVGSGKSSGNTIYFGEGSWLTVV.

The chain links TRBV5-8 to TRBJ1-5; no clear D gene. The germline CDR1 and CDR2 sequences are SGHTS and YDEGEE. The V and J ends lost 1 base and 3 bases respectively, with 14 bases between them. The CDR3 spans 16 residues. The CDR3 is CASSLRSTSTNQPQHF. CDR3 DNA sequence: TGTGCCAGCAGCTTGAGGTCAACATCGACCAATCAGCCCCAGCATTTT.

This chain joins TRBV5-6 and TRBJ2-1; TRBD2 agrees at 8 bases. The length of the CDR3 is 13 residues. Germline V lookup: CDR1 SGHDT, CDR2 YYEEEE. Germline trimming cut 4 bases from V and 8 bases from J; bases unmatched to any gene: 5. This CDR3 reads CASSIGLADEQFF. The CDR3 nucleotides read TGTGCCAGCAGCATTGGACTAGCCGATGAGCAGTTCTTC.

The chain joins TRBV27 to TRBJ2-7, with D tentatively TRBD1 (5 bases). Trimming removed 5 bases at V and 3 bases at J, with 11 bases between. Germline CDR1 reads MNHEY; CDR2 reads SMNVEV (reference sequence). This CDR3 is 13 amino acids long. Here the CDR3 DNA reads TGTGCCAGCAGTCCCCTTGACAGCTACGAGCAGTACTTC. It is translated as CASSPLDSYEQYF.